This paragraph reports one TCR beta chain. Its antigen is not identified. Positive magnetic bead selection, which isolated the CD4+ and CD8+ cells, was followed by a flow cytometry check of purity. Measured with immunoSEQ multiplex PCR; TCRdb has only the in-frame clones, and not every one. The data show nearly 20,000 clones, less than 90% seen once. Germline lookup yields CDR1 LNHNV and CDR2 YYDKDF (reference sequence). V was clipped by 3 bases and J by 3 bases; unmatched bases: 18. The CDR3 totals 20 residues. These data are taken from a study of somatic mutations in cytotoxic T cells in rheumatoid arthritis. Study results and caveats: For rheumatoid arthritis patients, the slight TRBV07 underrepresentation lacked multiple-comparison adjustment. CD8+ T cells showed clonality that did not differ significantly between patients with rheumatoid arthritis and age-matched healthy controls.

The TCR originated in a man in his forties in good health. The sequencing input was CD8+ T cells sorted from blood. V usage is TRBV15 and J usage is TRBJ2-1; 9 bases fit TRBD1. CDR3 DNA: TGTGCCACCAGCAGTGCACAGGGGGCTTATTTCGGTAGAAACTACAATGAGCAGTTCTTC. Translating it yields CATSSAQGAYFGRNYNEQFF.